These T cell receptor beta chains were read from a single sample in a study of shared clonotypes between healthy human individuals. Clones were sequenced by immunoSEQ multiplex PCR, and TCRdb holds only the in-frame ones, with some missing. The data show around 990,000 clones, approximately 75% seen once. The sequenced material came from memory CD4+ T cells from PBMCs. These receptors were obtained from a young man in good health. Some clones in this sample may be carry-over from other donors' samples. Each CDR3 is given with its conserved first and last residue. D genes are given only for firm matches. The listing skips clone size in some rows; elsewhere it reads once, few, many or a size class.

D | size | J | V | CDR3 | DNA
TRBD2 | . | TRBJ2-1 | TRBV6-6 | CASSYGTSGRANEQFF | TGTGCCAGCAGTTACGGGACTAGCGGGAGGGCCAATGAGCAGTTCTTC
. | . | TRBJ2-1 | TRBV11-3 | CASSVTRAEQFF | TGTGCCAGCAGCGTTACTAGGGCTGAGCAGTTCTTC
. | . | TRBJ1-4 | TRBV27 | CASSLRRGRLNEKLFF | TGTGCCAGCAGTTTACGCCGGGGCCGCCTTAATGAAAAACTGTTTTTT
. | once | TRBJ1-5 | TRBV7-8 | CASSARGTELPQHF | TGTGCCAGCAGCGCCCGGGGGACGGAGCTGCCCCAGCATTTT
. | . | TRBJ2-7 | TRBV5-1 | CASSLRQGWSYEQYF | TGCGCCAGCAGCTTGCGTCAGGGGTGGTCCTACGAGCAGTACTTC
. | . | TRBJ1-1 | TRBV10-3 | CATTGFPLEAFF | TGTGCCACCACCGGATTTCCCCTTGAAGCTTTCTTT
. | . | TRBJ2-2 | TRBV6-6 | CASSYPLDSGELFF | TGTGCCAGCAGTTACCCCCTGGACTCCGGGGAGCTGTTTTTT
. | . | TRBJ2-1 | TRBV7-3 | CASSLDGEQFF | TGTGCCAGCAGCTTAGACGGTGAGCAGTTCTTC
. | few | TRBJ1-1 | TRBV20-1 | CSARTGTEAFF | TGCAGTGCTAGGACTGGAACTGAAGCTTTCTTT
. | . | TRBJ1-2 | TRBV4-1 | CASSLRGENLYGYTF | TGCGCCAGCAGCCTCCGCGGGGAGAACCTCTATGGCTACACCTTC
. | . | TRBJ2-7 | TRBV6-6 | CASSDSGRTLEQYF | TGTGCCAGCAGTGACTCGGGACGGACCCTCGAGCAGTACTTC
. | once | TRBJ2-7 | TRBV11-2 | CASSVDSPPYEQYF | TGTGCCAGCAGCGTTGACAGTCCTCCCTACGAGCAGTACTTC
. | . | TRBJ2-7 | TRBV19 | CASSISGLDEQYF | TGTGCCAGTAGTATCTCCGGGCTGGACGAGCAGTACTTC
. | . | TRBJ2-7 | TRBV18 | CASSPQGNSYEQYF | TGTGCCAGCTCACCGCAGGGCAACTCCTACGAGCAGTACTTC
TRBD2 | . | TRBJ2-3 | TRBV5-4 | CASSSRLAGVTRDTQYF | TGTGCCAGCAGCTCCAGACTAGCGGGCGTCACGAGAGATACGCAGTATTTT
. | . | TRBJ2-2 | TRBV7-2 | CASSSYRETGELFF | TGTGCCAGCAGCTCATACAGGGAGACCGGGGAGCTGTTTTTT
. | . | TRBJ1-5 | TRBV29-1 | CSVVGQGNQPQHF | TGCAGCGTTGTGGGGCAGGGAAATCAGCCCCAGCATTTT
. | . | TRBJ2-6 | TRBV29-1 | CSVVSPDRSGANVLTF | TGCAGCGTTGTGTCCCCGGACCGTTCTGGGGCCAACGTCCTGACTTTC
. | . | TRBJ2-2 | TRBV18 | CASSPQRQNTGELFF | TGTGCCAGCTCACCACAGAGACAAAACACCGGGGAGCTGTTTTTT
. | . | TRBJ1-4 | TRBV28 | CASSSGATNEKLFF | TGTGCCAGCAGTTCCGGCGCAACTAATGAAAAACTGTTTTTT
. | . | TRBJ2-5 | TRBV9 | CASSAPVQGVQETQYF | TGTGCCAGCAGCGCCCCCGTACAGGGAGTCCAAGAGACCCAGTACTTC
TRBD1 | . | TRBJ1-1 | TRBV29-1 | CSARTGLNTEAFF | TGCAGCGCCCGGACAGGCTTGAACACTGAAGCTTTCTTT